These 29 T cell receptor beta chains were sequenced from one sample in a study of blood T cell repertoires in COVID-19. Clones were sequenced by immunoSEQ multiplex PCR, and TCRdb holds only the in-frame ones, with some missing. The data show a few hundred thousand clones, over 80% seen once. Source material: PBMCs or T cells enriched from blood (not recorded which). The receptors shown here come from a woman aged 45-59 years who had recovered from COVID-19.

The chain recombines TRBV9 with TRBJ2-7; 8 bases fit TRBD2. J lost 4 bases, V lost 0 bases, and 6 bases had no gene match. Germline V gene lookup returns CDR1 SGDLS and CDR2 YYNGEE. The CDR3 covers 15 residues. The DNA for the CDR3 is TGTGCCAGCAGCGTAGGGTCGAGCGGGAGTTACGAGCAGTACTTC. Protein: CASSVGSSGSYEQYF.

In nucleotides, the CDR3 is TGTGCCAGCATTGGGGGGACAGAGAACTACAATGAGCAGTTCTTC. It codes for CASIGGTENYNEQFF. The J gene is TRBJ2-1, the V gene TRBV7-8; possible D gene TRBD1, 7 bases. The V gene's germline CDR1 is SGHVS and CDR2 FQNEAQ. The CDR3 length is 15 residues. The V end was cut by 7 bases, the J end by 3 bases, with 16 bases between.

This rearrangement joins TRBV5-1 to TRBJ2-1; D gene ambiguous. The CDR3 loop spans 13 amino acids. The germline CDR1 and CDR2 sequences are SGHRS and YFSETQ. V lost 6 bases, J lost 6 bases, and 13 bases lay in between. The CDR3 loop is CASKLLVTNEQFF. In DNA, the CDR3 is TGCGCCAGCAAATTGTTAGTTACCAATGAGCAGTTCTTC.

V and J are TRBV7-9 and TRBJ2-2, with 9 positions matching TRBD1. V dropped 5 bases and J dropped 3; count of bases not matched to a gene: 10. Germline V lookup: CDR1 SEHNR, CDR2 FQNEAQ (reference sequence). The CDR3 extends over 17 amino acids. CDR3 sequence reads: CASSVPGQGRHTGELFF. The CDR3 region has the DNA TGTGCCAGCAGCGTCCCGGGACAGGGTCGTCACACCGGGGAGCTGTTTTTT.

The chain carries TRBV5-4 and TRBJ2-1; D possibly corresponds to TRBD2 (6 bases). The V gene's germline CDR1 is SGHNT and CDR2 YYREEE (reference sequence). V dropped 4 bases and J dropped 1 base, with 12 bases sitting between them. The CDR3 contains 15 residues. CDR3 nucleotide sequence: TGTGCCAGCAGCGGAGGGGTCGGATCCTACAATGAGCAGTTCTTC. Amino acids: CASSGGVGSYNEQFF.

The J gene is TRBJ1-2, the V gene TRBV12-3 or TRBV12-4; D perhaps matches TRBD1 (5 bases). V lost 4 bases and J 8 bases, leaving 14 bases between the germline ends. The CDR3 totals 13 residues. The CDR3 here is CASSYGGASGYTF. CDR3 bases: TGTGCCAGCAGTTATGGAGGGGCAAGCGGCTACACCTTC.

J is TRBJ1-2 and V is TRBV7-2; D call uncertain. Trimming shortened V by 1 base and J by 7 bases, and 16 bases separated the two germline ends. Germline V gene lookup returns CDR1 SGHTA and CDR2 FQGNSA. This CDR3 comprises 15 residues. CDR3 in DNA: TGTGCCAGCAGCTTAGGGAGCGGAGGGATTGGTGGCTACACCTTC. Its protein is CASSLGSGGIGGYTF.

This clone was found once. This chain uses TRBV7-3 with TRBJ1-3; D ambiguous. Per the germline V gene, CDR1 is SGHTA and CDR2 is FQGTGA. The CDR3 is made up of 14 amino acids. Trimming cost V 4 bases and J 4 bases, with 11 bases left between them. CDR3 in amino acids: CASSSTPEGNTIYF. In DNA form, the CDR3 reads TGTGCCAGCAGCTCCACCCCGGAGGGAAACACCATATATTTT.

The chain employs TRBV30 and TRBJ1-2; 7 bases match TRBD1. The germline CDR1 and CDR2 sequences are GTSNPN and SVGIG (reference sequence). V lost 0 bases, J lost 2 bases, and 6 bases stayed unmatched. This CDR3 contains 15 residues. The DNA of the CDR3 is TGTGCCTGGAGTGTAATAGGGGGCCTAAACTATGGCTACACCTTC. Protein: CAWSVIGGLNYGYTF.

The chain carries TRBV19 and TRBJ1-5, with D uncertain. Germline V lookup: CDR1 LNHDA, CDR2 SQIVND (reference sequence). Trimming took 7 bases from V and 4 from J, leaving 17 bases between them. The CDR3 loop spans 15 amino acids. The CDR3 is CASTPAQILNQPQHF. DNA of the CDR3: TGTGCCAGTACCCCTGCGCAGATACTAAATCAGCCCCAGCATTTT.

The CDR3 loop is CASSLVTGVNEKLFF. In nucleotides, the CDR3 is TGTGCCAGCAGCTTAGTAACAGGAGTTAATGAAAAACTGTTTTTT. This sequence joins TRBV7-9 and TRBJ1-4; maybe TRBD1 (5 bases). Germline V gives CDR1 SEHNR, CDR2 FQNEAQ (reference sequence). The ends were cut back, 1 base at V and 4 bases at J, with 10 bases in the middle. There are 15 residues in the CDR3.

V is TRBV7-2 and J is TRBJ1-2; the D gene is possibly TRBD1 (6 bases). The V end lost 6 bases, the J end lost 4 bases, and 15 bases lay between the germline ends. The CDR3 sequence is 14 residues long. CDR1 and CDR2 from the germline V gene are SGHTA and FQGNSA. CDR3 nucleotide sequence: TGTGCCAGCAGGGCCGGACAGTCTTTCTATGGCTACACCTTC. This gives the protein CASRAGQSFYGYTF.

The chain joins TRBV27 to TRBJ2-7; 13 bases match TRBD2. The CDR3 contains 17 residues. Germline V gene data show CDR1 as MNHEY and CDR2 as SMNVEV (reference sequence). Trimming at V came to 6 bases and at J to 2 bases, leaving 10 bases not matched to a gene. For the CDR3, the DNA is TGTGCCAGCAGGGGACTAGCGGGAACCCAAGATGCCTACGAGCAGTACTTC. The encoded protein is CASRGLAGTQDAYEQYF.

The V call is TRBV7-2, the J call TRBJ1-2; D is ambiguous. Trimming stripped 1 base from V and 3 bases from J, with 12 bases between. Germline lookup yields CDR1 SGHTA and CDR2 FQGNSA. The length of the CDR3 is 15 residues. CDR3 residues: CASSLGRPGHYGYTF. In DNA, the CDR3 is TGTGCCAGCAGCTTAGGTCGCCCAGGCCACTATGGCTACACCTTC.

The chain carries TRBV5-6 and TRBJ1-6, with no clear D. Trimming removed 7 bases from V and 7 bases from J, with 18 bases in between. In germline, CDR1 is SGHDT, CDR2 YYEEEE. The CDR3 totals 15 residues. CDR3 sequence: CASAPAGSGNSPLHF. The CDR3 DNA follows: TGTGCCAGCGCTCCGGCGGGGTCTGGCAATTCACCCCTCCACTTT.

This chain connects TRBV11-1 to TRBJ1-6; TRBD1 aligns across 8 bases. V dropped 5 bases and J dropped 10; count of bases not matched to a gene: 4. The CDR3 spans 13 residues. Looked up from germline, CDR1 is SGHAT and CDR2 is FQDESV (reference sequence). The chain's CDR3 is CASSPQGVSPLHF. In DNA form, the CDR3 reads TGTGCCAGCAGCCCACAGGGGGTCTCACCCCTCCACTTT.

The CDR3 protein is CAWRGLNEKLFF. In DNA, the CDR3 is TGTGCCTGGCGGGGACTTAATGAAAAACTGTTTTTT. The rearrangement uses TRBV30 and TRBJ1-4; a weak D match, TRBD1 (5 bases). Germline V gives CDR1 GTSNPN, CDR2 SVGIG (reference sequence). CDR3 size: 12 residues. Between the trimmed V and J ends, which lost 5 bases and 4 bases, there was a span of 8 bases.

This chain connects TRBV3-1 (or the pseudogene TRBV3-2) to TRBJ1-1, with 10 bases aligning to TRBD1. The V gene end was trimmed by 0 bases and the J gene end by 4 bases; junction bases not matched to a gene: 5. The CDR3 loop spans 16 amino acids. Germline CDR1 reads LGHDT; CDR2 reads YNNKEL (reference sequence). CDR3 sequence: CASSQDLTGGGTEAFF. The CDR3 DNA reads TGTGCCAGCAGCCAAGACTTGACAGGGGGCGGCACTGAAGCTTTCTTT.

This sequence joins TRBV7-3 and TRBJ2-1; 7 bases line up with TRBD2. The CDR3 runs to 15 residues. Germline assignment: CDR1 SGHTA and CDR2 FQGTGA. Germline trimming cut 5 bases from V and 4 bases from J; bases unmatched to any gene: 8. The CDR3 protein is CASSPGLAEYNEQFF. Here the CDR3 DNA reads TGTGCCAGCAGCCCCGGGCTAGCGGAATACAATGAGCAGTTCTTC.

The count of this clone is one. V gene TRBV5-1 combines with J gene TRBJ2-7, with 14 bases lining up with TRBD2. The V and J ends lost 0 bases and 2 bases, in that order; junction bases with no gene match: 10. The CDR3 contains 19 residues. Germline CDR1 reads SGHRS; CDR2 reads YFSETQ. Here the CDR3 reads CASSLVSGLAGVFPYEQYF. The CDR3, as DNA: TGCGCCAGCAGCTTGGTTTCGGGACTAGCGGGGGTTTTCCCCTACGAGCAGTACTTC.

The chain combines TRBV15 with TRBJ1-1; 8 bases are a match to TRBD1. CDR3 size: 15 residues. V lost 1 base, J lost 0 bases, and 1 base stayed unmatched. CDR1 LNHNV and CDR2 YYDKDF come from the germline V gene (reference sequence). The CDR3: CATSRGQGMNTEAFF. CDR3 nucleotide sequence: TGTGCCACCAGCAGAGGACAGGGGATGAACACTGAAGCTTTCTTT.

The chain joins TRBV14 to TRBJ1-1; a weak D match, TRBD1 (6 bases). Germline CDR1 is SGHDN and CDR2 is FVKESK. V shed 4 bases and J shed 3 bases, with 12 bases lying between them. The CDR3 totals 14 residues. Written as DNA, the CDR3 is TGTGCCAGCAGCCGGATAAACAGGGACACTGAAGCTTTCTTT. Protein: CASSRINRDTEAFF.

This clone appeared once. This CDR3 reads CASSFLGLGGETQYF. In nucleotides, the CDR3 is TGTGCCAGCAGTTTCCTCGGGTTGGGCGGGGAGACCCAGTACTTC. J is TRBJ2-5 and V is TRBV5-6, with a weak D call TRBD2 (5 bases). This CDR3 spans 15 amino acids. Germline V CDR1 and CDR2: SGHDT, YYEEEE. Trimming stripped 5 bases from V and 5 bases from J, with 19 bases between. The complete variable domain, with remaining parts taken from reference TRBV5-6 and TRBJ2-5, reads DAGVTQSPTHLIKTRGQQVTLRCSPKSGHDTVSWYQQALGQGPQFIFQYYEEEERQRGNFPDRFSGHQFPNYSSELNVNALLLGDSALYLCASSFLGLGGETQYFGPGTRLLVL.

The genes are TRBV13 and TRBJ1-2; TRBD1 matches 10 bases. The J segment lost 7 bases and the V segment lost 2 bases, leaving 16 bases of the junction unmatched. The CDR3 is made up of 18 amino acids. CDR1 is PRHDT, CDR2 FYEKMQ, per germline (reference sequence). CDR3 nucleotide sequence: TGTGCCAGCAGCTTACCTCAAATCCGGGACAGGGGAGGAAGTGGCTACACCTTC. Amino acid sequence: CASSLPQIRDRGGSGYTF. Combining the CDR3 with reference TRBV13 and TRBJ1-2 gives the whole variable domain AAGVIQSPRHLIKEKRETATLKCYPIPRHDTVYWYQQGPGQDPQFLISFYEKMQSDKGSIPDRFSAQQFSDYHSELNMSSLELGDSALYFCASSLPQIRDRGGSGYTFGSGTRLTVV.

In DNA, the CDR3 is TGTGCCAGCAGTTACTCGTTAACAGGGGCCTACGAGCAGTACTTC. The encoded protein is CASSYSLTGAYEQYF. This chain joins TRBV6-2 or TRBV6-3 and TRBJ2-7; TRBD1 aligns across 7 bases. The V segment lost 0 bases and the J segment 2 bases; nucleotides outside the gene matches: 4. This CDR3 has 15 amino acids. Germline CDR1 and CDR2: MNHEY and SVGEGT.

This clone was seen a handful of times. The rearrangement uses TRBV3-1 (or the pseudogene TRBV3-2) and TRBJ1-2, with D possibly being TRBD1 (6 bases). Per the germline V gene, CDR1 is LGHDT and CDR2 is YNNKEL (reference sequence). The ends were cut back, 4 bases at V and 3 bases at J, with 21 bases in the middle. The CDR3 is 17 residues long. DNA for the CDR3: TGTGCCAGCAGCCGAAAGAGTCGGGCGGGGGCGGACTATGGCTACACCTTC. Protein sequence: CASSRKSRAGADYGYTF.

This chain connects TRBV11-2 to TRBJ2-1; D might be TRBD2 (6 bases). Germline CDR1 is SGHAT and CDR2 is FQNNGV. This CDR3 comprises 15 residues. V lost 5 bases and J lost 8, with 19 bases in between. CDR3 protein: CASSMVGRTGDEQFF. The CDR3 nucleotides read TGTGCCAGCAGCATGGTGGGGAGAACGGGGGATGAGCAGTTCTTC.

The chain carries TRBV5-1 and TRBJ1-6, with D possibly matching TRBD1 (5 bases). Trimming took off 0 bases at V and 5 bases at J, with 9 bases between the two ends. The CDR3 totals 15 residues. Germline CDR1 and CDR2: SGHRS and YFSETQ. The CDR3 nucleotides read TGCGCCAGCAGCTTGGAGGCAGGGAATAATTCACCCCTCCACTTT. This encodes CASSLEAGNNSPLHF.

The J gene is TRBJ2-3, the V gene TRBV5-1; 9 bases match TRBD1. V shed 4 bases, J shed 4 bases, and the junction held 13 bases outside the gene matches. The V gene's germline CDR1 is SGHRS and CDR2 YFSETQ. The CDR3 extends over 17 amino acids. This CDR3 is CASSPISAGTGPDTQYF. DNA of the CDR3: TGCGCCAGCAGCCCGATTAGCGCCGGGACAGGGCCAGATACGCAGTATTTT.